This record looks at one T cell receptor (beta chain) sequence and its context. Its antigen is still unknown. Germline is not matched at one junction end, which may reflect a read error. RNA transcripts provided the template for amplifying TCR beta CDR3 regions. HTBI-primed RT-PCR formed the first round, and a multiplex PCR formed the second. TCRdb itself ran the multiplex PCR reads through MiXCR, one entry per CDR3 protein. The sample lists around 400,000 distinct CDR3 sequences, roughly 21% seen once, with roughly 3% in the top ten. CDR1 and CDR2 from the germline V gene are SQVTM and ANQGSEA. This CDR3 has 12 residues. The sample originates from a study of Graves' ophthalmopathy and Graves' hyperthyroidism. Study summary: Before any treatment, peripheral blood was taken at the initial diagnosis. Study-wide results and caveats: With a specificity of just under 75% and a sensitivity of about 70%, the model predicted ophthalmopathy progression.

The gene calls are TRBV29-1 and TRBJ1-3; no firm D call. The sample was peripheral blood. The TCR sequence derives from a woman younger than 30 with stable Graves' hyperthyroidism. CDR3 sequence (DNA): TGCAGCGTCTTAATGGTCGGCAACACTATATATTTT. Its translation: CSVLMVGNTIYF.